The 3 T cell receptor beta chains below come from one sample, sequenced in a study of shared clonotypes between healthy human individuals. Data came from immunoSEQ multiplex PCR; TCRdb stores just in-frame clones and leaves some out. Of a few hundred thousand clones listed, approximately 97% were seen once; the top ten hold roughly 0.05%. Sequenced sample: naive CD4+ T cells sorted from blood. Subset described: CD45RA+ positively selected. The source of these receptors is a woman aged 30 to 39 in good health.

In DNA form, the CDR3 reads TGTGCCAGCACCGAATATACAGGAGATTCCTACGAGCAGTACTTC. Its protein is CASTEYTGDSYEQYF. The chain couples TRBV7-2 to TRBJ2-7; D possibly corresponds to TRBD1 (5 bases). This CDR3 has 15 residues. Germline values: CDR1 SGHTA, CDR2 FQGNSA. The V end was cut by 7 bases, the J end by 1 base, with 17 bases between.

This chain joins TRBV5-1 and TRBJ1-4; D is possibly TRBD1 (6 bases). Per the germline V gene, CDR1 is SGHRS and CDR2 is YFSETQ. The CDR3 has 15 residues. V lost 3 bases and J 3 bases, leaving 12 bases between the germline ends. CDR3 sequence: CASSSTDRSNEKLFF. CDR3 DNA sequence: TGCGCCAGCAGCTCAACCGACAGGTCTAATGAAAAACTGTTTTTT. Full variable domain (missing parts from reference TRBV5-1 and TRBJ1-4): KAGVTQTPRYLIKTRGQQVTLSCSPISGHRSVSWYQQTPGQGLQFLFEYFSETQRNKGNFPGRFSGRQFSNSRSEMNVSTLELGDSALYLCASSSTDRSNEKLFFGSGTQLSVL.

The gene calls are TRBV29-1 and TRBJ2-5; 7 bases fit TRBD1. The CDR3 sequence is 14 residues long. Germline lookup yields CDR1 SQVTM and CDR2 ANQGSEA. Germline trimming cut 6 bases from V and 0 bases from J; bases unmatched to any gene: 7. The DNA for the CDR3 is TGCAGCGTCCCAGGGGGATTGTACCAAGAGACCCAGTACTTC. This sequence encodes CSVPGGLYQETQYF.